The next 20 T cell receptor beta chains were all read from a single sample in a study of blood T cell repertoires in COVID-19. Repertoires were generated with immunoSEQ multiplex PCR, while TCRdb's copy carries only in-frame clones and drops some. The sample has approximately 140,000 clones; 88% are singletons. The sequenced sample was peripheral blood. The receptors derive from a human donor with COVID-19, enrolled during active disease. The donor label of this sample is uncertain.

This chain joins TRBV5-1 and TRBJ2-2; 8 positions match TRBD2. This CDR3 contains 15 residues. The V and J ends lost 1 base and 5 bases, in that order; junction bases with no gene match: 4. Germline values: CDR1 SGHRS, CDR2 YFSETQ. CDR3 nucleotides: TGCGCCAGCAGCTTGCGGCGGGGGGATACCGGGGAGCTGTTTTTT. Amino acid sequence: CASSLRRGDTGELFF. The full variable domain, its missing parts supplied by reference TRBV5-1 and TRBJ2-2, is KAGVTQTPRYLIKTRGQQVTLSCSPISGHRSVSWYQQTPGQGLQFLFEYFSETQRNKGNFPGRFSGRQFSNSRSEMNVSTLELGDSALYLCASSLRRGDTGELFFGEGSRLTVL.

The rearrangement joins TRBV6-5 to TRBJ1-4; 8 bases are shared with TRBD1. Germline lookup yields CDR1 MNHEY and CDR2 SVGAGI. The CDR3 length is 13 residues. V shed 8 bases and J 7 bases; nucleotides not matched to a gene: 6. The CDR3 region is CASREQGVEKLFF. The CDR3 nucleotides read TGTGCCAGCCGGGAACAGGGGGTTGAAAAACTGTTTTTT.

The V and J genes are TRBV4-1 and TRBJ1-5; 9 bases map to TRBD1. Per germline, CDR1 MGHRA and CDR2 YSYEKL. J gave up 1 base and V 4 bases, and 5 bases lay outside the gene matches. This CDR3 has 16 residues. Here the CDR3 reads CASSRSGQGSNQPQHF. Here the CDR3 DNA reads TGCGCCAGCAGCCGCTCGGGACAGGGAAGCAATCAGCCCCAGCATTTT.

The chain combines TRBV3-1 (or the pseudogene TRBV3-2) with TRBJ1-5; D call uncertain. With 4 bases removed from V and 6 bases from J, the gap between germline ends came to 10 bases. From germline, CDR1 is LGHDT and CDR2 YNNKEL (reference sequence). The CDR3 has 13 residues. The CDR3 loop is CASSLIPGQPQHF. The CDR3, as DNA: TGTGCCAGCAGCCTCATCCCCGGTCAGCCCCAGCATTTT.

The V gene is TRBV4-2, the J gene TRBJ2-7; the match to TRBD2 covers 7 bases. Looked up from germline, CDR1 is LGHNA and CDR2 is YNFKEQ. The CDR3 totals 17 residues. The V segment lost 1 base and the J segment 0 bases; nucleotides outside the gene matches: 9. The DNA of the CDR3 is TGTGCCAGCAGCCAAGCTTCGGCGGGGGTTGACTCCTACGAGCAGTACTTC. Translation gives CASSQASAGVDSYEQYF.

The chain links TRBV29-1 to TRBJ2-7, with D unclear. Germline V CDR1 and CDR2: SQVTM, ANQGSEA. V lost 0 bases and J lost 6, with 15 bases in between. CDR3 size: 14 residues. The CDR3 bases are TGCAGCGTTGAAGATCCCCGAGGCGGCTTCGAGCAGTACTTC. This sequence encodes CSVEDPRGGFEQYF.

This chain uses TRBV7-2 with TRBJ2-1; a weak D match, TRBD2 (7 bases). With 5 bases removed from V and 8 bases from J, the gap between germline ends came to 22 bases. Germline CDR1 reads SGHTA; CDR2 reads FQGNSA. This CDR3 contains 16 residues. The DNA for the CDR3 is TGTGCCAGCAGCGCAGGGACACTCGCGGGAGCCGATGAGCAGTTCTTC. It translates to CASSAGTLAGADEQFF.

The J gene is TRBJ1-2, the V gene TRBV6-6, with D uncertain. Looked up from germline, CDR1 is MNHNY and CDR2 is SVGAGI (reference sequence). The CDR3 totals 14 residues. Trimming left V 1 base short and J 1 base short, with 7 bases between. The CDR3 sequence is CASSYFPFNYGYTF. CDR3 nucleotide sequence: TGTGCCAGCAGTTACTTCCCGTTTAACTATGGCTACACCTTC.

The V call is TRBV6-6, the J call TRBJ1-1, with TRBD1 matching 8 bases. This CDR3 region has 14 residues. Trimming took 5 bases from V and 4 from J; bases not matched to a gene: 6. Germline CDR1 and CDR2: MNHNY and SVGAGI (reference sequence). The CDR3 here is CASSPGQGGTEAFF. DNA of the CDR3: TGTGCCAGCAGTCCCGGACAGGGCGGCACTGAAGCTTTCTTT.

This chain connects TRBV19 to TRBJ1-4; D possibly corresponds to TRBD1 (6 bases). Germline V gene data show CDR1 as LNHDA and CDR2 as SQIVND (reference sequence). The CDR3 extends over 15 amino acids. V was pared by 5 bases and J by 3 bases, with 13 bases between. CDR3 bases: TGTGCCAGTAGTCCCCGGACAGACGCTAATGAAAAACTGTTTTTT. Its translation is CASSPRTDANEKLFF. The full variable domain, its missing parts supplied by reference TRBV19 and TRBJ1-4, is DGGITQSPKYLFRKEGQNVTLSCEQNLNHDAMYWYRQDPGQGLRLIYYSQIVNDFQKGDIAEGYSVSREKKESFPLTVTSAQKNPTAFYLCASSPRTDANEKLFFGSGTQLSVL.

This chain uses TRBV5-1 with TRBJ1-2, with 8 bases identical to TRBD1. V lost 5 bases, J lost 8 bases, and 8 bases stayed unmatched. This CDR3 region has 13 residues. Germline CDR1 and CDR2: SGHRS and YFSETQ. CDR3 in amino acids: CASSDGQGGGYTF. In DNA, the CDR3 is TGCGCCAGCAGTGATGGACAGGGCGGAGGCTACACCTTC.

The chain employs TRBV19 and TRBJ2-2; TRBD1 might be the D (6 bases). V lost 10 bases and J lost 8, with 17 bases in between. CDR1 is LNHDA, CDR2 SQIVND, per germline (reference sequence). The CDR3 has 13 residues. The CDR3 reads CATSRGLAGELFF. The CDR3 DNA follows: TGTGCCACCTCAAGGGGGTTAGCGGGGGAGCTGTTTTTT.

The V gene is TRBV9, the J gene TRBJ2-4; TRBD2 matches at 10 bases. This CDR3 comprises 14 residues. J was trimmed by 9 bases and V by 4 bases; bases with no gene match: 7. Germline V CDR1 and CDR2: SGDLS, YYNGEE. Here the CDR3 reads CASSWTSGGGIQYF. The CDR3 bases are TGTGCCAGCAGCTGGACTAGCGGAGGGGGCATTCAGTACTTC.

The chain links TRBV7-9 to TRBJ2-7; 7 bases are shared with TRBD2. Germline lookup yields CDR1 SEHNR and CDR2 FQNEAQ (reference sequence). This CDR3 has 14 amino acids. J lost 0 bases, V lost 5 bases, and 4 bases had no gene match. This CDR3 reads CASSPGTTSYEQYF. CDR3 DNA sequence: TGTGCCAGCAGCCCCGGGACTACCTCCTACGAGCAGTACTTC.

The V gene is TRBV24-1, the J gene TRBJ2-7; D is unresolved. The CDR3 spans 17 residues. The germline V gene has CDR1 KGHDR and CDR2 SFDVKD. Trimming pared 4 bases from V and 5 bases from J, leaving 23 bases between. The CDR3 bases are TGTGCCACCAGTGAGCGGCAGCCCCTGACGTCCCGGGACGAGCAGTACTTC. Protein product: CATSERQPLTSRDEQYF.

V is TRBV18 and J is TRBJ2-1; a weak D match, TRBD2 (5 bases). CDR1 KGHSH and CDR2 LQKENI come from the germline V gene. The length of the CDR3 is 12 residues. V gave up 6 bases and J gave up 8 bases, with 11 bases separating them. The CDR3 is CASSLIGDEQFF. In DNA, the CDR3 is TGTGCCAGCTCGCTCATCGGGGATGAGCAGTTCTTC. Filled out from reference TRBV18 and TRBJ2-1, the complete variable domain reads NAGVMQNPRHLVRRRGQEARLRCSPMKGHSHVYWYRQLPEEGLKFMVYLQKENIIDESGMPKERFSAEFPKEGPSILRIQQVVRGDSAAYFCASSLIGDEQFFGPGTRLTVL.

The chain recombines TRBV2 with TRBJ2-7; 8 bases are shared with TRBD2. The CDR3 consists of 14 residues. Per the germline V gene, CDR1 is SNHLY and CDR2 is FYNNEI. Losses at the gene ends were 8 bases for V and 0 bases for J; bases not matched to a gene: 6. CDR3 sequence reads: CASSKAGGSYEQYF. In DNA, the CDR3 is TGTGCCAGCTCAAAGGCGGGGGGCTCCTACGAGCAGTACTTC.

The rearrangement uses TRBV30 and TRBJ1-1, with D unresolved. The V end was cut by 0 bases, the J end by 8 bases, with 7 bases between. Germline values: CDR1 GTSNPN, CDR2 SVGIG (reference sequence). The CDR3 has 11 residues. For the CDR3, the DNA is TGTGCCTGGAGTGTACGGTCCGAAGCTTTCTTT. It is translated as CAWSVRSEAFF.

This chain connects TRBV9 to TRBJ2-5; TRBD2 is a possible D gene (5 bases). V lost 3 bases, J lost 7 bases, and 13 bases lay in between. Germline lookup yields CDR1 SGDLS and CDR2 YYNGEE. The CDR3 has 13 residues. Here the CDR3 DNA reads TGTGCCAGCAGCGACGGCGGGTTCGGGACCCAGTACTTC. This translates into CASSDGGFGTQYF.

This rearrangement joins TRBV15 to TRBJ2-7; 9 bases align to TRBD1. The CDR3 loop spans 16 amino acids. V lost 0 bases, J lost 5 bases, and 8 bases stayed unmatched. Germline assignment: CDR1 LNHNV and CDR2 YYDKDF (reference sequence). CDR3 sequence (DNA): TGTGCCACCAGCAGAGATCGGGGGACAGGGAATCACGAGCAGTACTTC. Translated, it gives CATSRDRGTGNHEQYF.